The entry that follows covers one T cell receptor beta chain sequence. Its antigen is undetermined. This sample was taken from a study of metastatic and nonmetastatic thyroid tumors. Looking at the study overall: Across blood and tumor or nodule tissue, repertoires from malignant and benign thyroid patients were compared with one another.

In the original processing: Using the CDR3 differences seen across clinicopathological groups, the authors built a distant-metastasis classifier for papillary thyroid cancer, which was meant to discriminate distant-metastatic patients. With MiXCR, TCRdb reprocessed the PCR reads. These V and J calls are TCRdb output, not the study's own analysis. The repertoire holds 40,000 to 45,000 clones, with roughly a sixth as singletons. Treatment of any kind had been given to no patient before thyroid surgery. Notes on the study in general: Malignant thyroid tumors reportedly had TCR beta diversity that was significantly higher than in benign nodules, in blood and tumor.

Sequencing was performed on blood. This receptor was identified in a female donor with papillary thyroid cancer or a benign thyroid nodule (not recorded which). Some clones in this sample may be carry-over from other donors' samples.

The CDR3 DNA is TGTGCTATTGCCCTAGGCTGGGGAGATACCACAGATACGCAGTATTTT. It is translated as CAIALGWGDTTDTQYF. V usage is TRBV12-5 and J usage is TRBJ2-3, with D possibly matching TRBD2 (5 bases). This CDR3 is built from 16 residues. Germline-derived CDR1 and CDR2 are LGHNT and FRNRAP. The V and J ends lost 10 bases and 2 bases respectively, with 22 bases between them.